These 14 T cell receptor beta chains share one sample of origin, sequenced in a study of T cell repertoires in cytomegalovirus infection (dated by TCRdb to between 2018 and 2020). Sequencing took place on an Illumina HiSeq 1500. Starting from the raw public reads, TCRdb applied fastp trimming at Q25, assembled clones with MiXCR and retained in-frame beta chains. Each entry merges the rows of one CDR3 protein and shows their most common DNA and genes. This sample has around 430,000 distinct CDR3 sequences in its table, and about 42% of those were observed once. The biggest ten clones account for roughly two fifths of the sample. These receptors lack a known antigen. The meaning of the sample's treatment or condition label: in vitro stimulation with specific CMV peptide epitopes to enrich CMV-specific T cells. The specimen comprised cultured PBMCs, sampled from culture after CMV antigen stimulation. The source is a human donor in good health (CMV status not recorded). Some clones in this sample may be carry-over from other donors' samples.

The sample holds a few counts of this clonotype. The V gene is TRBV19, the J gene TRBJ1-5; 9 nucleotides line up with TRBD1. The germline V gene has CDR1 LNHDA and CDR2 SQIVND (reference sequence). The CDR3 length is 17 residues. With 6 bases clipped from V and 0 bases from J, the junction kept 9 bases outside the gene matches. CDR3 loop: CASRWTGAPNSNQPQHF. For the CDR3, the DNA is TGTGCCAGTAGATGGACAGGGGCCCCTAATAGCAATCAGCCCCAGCATTTT.

This clonotype has more than one count but fewer than ten. This chain links TRBV12-3 or TRBV12-4 with TRBJ1-5; the D is unclear. V was trimmed by 1 base and J by 1 base, leaving 11 bases between them. This CDR3 has 16 residues. The CDR3 DNA reads TGTGCCAGCAGTTTAGGTCCACCAACCAGCAATCAGCCCCAGCATTTT. Protein: CASSLGPPTSNQPQHF.

This clonotype was observed a handful of times. The gene calls are TRBV20-1 and TRBJ2-7, with 9 bases that match TRBD2. The V gene's germline CDR1 is DFQATT and CDR2 SNEGSKA (reference sequence). V shed 3 bases and J 4 bases; nucleotides not matched to a gene: 13. The CDR3 contains 16 residues. CDR3 sequence: CSASSWWASGAYEQYF. The CDR3 region has the DNA TGCAGTGCTAGTAGTTGGTGGGCTAGCGGGGCGTACGAGCAGTACTTC.

This clonotype has a handful of counts. The V and J genes are TRBV7-2 and TRBJ1-6; a possible D gene is TRBD1 (6 bases). V lost 5 bases and J 8 bases, leaving 13 bases between the germline ends. Germline CDR1 reads SGHTA; CDR2 reads FQGNSA. This CDR3 has 14 residues. The CDR3 bases are TGTGCCAGCAGCAAGGGGGGGGGGTATTCACCCCTCCACTTT. Residues: CASSKGGGYSPLHF.

This clonotype has more than one count but fewer than ten. This chain links TRBV11-2 with TRBJ2-2; D gene unclear. The CDR3 is 15 amino acids. The germline V and J ends were trimmed by 5 bases and 0 bases, with 10 bases remaining between them. The germline gives CDR1 SGHAT, CDR2 FQNNGV. The CDR3 is CASSPRGSNTGELFF. The CDR3, as DNA: TGTGCCAGCAGCCCGCGTGGTTCGAACACCGGGGAGCTGTTTTTT.

V is TRBV7-8 and J is TRBJ2-1; D unclear. V shed 5 bases and J shed 0 bases, with 11 bases lying between them. CDR3 length equals 15 residues. Germline V gene lookup returns CDR1 SGHVS and CDR2 FQNEAQ. DNA for the CDR3: TGTGCCAGCAGCCCCCGACTGGGCTCCTACAATGAGCAGTTCTTC. Protein product: CASSPRLGSYNEQFF.

J is TRBJ1-1 and V is TRBV6-1; the D gene is possibly TRBD1 (5 bases). V gave up 5 bases and J gave up 1 base, with 14 bases separating them. CDR3 size: 15 residues. CDR1 is MNHNS and CDR2 is SASEGT in the germline V gene. This CDR3 is CASSLAGQGNTEAFF. CDR3 nucleotide sequence: TGTGCCAGCAGTCTAGCGGGGCAGGGGAACACTGAAGCTTTCTTT.

This clonotype was recorded many times. V usage is TRBV7-2 and J usage is TRBJ1-3; 7 bases agree with TRBD1. Germline V gives CDR1 SGHTA, CDR2 FQGNSA. The length of the CDR3 is 17 residues. V was clipped by 5 bases and J by 5 bases; unmatched bases: 15. The chain's CDR3 is CASSARQGLVVRNTIYF. The CDR3, as DNA: TGTGCCAGCAGCGCCCGACAGGGTTTAGTTGTGAGAAACACCATATATTTT.

This rearrangement joins TRBV12-5 to TRBJ2-7; no clear D. CDR3 length: 11 residues. Germline V gene lookup returns CDR1 LGHNT and CDR2 FRNRAP. Trimming cost V 1 base and J 4 bases, with 2 bases left between them. As DNA, the CDR3 is TGTGCTAGTGGTTTGGGGTACGAGCAGTACTTC. As protein: CASGLGYEQYF. The whole variable domain, filled in from reference TRBV12-5 and TRBJ2-7, reads DARVTQTPRHKVTEMGQEVTMRCQPILGHNTVFWYRQTMMQGLELLAYFRNRAPLDDSGMPKDRFSAEMPDATLATLKIQPSEPRDSAVYFCASGLGYEQYFGPGTRLTVT.

This clonotype was seen more than once but under ten times. V and J are TRBV6-1 and TRBJ1-2, with a tentative D call TRBD1 (6 bases). The CDR3 is 13 amino acids. The V gene lost 4 bases and the J gene lost 5 bases, with 11 bases spanning the gap. From germline, CDR1 is MNHNS and CDR2 SASEGT. As DNA, the CDR3 is TGTGCCAGCAGTGGGGGGGGGCAATATGGCTACACCTTC. Amino acids: CASSGGGQYGYTF.

The rearrangement links TRBV20-1 to TRBJ1-5, with D unresolved. V was trimmed by 3 bases and J by 2 bases, leaving 8 bases between them. This CDR3 has 13 residues. Per the germline V gene, CDR1 is DFQATT and CDR2 is SNEGSKA (reference sequence). DNA for the CDR3: TGCAGTGCTAGTGTGGAACGCAATCAGCCCCAGCATTTT. Translated: CSASVERNQPQHF.

This clonotype was seen only once. The V gene is TRBV10-3, the J gene TRBJ2-5; D call uncertain. CDR1 and CDR2 (germline): ENHRY, SYGVKD. V lost 3 bases, J lost 2 bases, and 13 bases lay in between. The CDR3 runs to 15 residues. The DNA of the CDR3 is TGTGCCATCAGTGAACGGCCCTTAAGTCAAGAGACCCAGTACTTC. It translates to CAISERPLSQETQYF.

The chain is built from TRBV11-1 and TRBJ2-5, with D perhaps TRBD2 (7 bases). CDR1 is SGHAT and CDR2 is FQDESV in the germline V gene (reference sequence). This CDR3 region has 15 residues. With 5 bases removed from V and 5 bases from J, the gap between germline ends came to 18 bases. The CDR3 reads CASSQGGARLETQYF. As DNA, the CDR3 is TGTGCCAGCAGCCAAGGGGGGGCCAGGTTGGAGACCCAGTACTTC.

V gene TRBV25-1 combines with J gene TRBJ2-5; tentatively, D is TRBD2 (5 bases). The CDR3 is 14 amino acids. V was cut by 2 bases and J by 3 bases, with 10 bases left in between. Germline V gene data show CDR1 as MGHDK and CDR2 as SYGVNS. CDR3 coding DNA: TGTGCCAGCAGTGAAAACGGAGGAAAAGAGACCCAGTACTTC. Translating gives CASSENGGKETQYF. The complete variable domain, with remaining parts taken from reference TRBV25-1 and TRBJ2-5, reads EADIYQTPRYLVIGTGKKITLECSQTMGHDKMYWYQQDPGMELHLIHYSYGVNSTEKGDLSSESTVSRIRTEHFPLTLESARPSHTSQYLCASSENGGKETQYFGPGTRLLVL.